The 17 T cell receptor beta chains listed next were all sequenced from one sample in a study of T cell responses to AZD1222 COVID-19 vaccine. TCRdb keeps only in-frame clones here, not all; method: immunoSEQ multiplex PCR. The repertoire holds about 57,000 clones, about 86% seen once, with approximately 16% in the top ten. Sample: peripheral blood, taken on day 0 of AZD1222 vaccination. The receptors come from an adult in good health.

The chain uses TRBV6-5 and TRBJ2-1; maybe TRBD2 (7 bases). This CDR3 comprises 16 residues. Germline V gene lookup returns CDR1 MNHEY and CDR2 SVGAGI. V was shortened by 4 bases and J by 6 bases, with 19 bases between the two germline ends. The CDR3, as DNA: TGTGCCAGCAGTTCCGTAGGGGGGGTTAAAGGCAATGAGCAGTTCTTC. Protein: CASSSVGGVKGNEQFF.

This clone is a singleton in its sample. The rearrangement links TRBV6-5 to TRBJ1-5; 7 bases align to TRBD1. The CDR3 sequence is 15 residues long. The junction had 6 bases not matched to a gene; V was cut back by 2 bases and J by 5 bases. The germline V gene encodes CDR1 MNHEY and CDR2 SVGAGI. The chain's CDR3 is CASSYGQESDQPQHF. The CDR3 nucleotides are TGTGCCAGCAGTTACGGACAGGAGAGCGATCAGCCCCAGCATTTT.

This chain connects TRBV28 to TRBJ1-5; D is unclear. CDR3 length: 15 amino acids. Germline assignment: CDR1 MDHEN and CDR2 SYDVKM. Trimming took off 1 base at V and 4 bases at J, with 11 bases between the two ends. CDR3 in DNA: TGTGCCAGCAGTTTATCCCCAGGAGGAAATCAGCCCCAGCATTTT. Protein: CASSLSPGGNQPQHF.

This clone was counted a few times. This chain connects TRBV10-3 to TRBJ2-7; TRBD2 agrees at 7 bases. This CDR3 has 17 residues. The trim removed 3 bases at V and 2 bases at J, leaving 13 bases unmatched. In germline, CDR1 is ENHRY, CDR2 SYGVKD. Here the CDR3 DNA reads TGTGCCATCAGTGAACTTAGGGCGGGAGTGGCACCCTACGAGCAGTACTTC. As protein: CAISELRAGVAPYEQYF.

In its sample, this clone was seen a few times. The chain is built from TRBV6-2 or TRBV6-3 and TRBJ1-2; tentatively, D is TRBD1 (5 bases). V dropped 5 bases and J dropped 0 bases, with 13 bases sitting between them. The CDR3 contains 15 residues. The germline V gene has CDR1 MNHEY and CDR2 SVGEGT. The CDR3 loop reads CASSLMGTTNYGYTF. DNA for the CDR3: TGTGCCAGCAGTCTAATGGGGACTACTAACTATGGCTACACCTTC.

The V call is TRBV4-2, the J call TRBJ2-3; D uncertain. V dropped 3 bases and J dropped 2 bases, with 0 bases sitting between them. Germline CDR1 is LGHNA and CDR2 is YNFKEQ. CDR3 length equals 11 residues. This CDR3 is CASSHTDTQYF. CDR3 DNA: TGTGCCAGCAGCCACACAGATACGCAGTATTTT.

The chain couples TRBV10-3 to TRBJ1-2; TRBD1 matches 8 bases. Germline loops: CDR1 ENHRY, CDR2 SYGVKD. J lost 8 bases, V lost 6 bases, and 14 bases had no gene match. This CDR3 has 15 amino acids. This chain's CDR3 is CAISGQGTLNMGYTF. CDR3 nucleotide sequence: TGTGCCATCAGCGGACAGGGAACGCTGAATATGGGCTACACCTTC.

The rearrangement links TRBV5-4 to TRBJ2-5, with a weak D call TRBD1 (6 bases). CDR3 length: 15 amino acids. Germline values: CDR1 SGHNT, CDR2 YYREEE (reference sequence). V lost 1 base and J lost 4, with 14 bases in between. CDR3 bases: TGTGCCAGCAGCTTGCAGCAGGACAGAACAGAGACCCAGTACTTC. It encodes CASSLQQDRTETQYF.

This clone was counted a single time. The chain is built from TRBV28 and TRBJ1-2; 10 bases align to TRBD1. The CDR3 extends over 15 amino acids. Losses at the gene ends were 5 bases for V and 5 bases for J; bases not matched to a gene: 8. Germline CDR1 is MDHEN and CDR2 is SYDVKM. CDR3 in amino acids: CASSPGTGEGYGYTF. CDR3 DNA sequence: TGTGCCAGCAGTCCTGGGACAGGGGAAGGGTATGGCTACACCTTC.

The V gene is TRBV18, the J gene TRBJ1-1; a possible D gene is TRBD1 (5 bases). Germline loops: CDR1 KGHSH, CDR2 LQKENI. The CDR3 runs 16 residues. Deletions cut 4 bases from V and 0 bases from J, with 15 bases between. This chain's CDR3 is CASSQRGIEMNTEAFF. In DNA, the CDR3 is TGTGCCAGCTCACAAAGGGGCATCGAAATGAACACTGAAGCTTTCTTT.

V and J are TRBV9 and TRBJ1-6; no clear D gene. Trimming took 4 bases from V and 9 from J, leaving 17 bases between them. The germline CDR1 and CDR2 sequences are SGDLS and YYNGEE. CDR3 length: 15 residues. CDR3 bases: TGTGCCAGCAGCCTGCTCGGCACCCGAGGTTCACCCCTCCACTTT. It specifies CASSLLGTRGSPLHF.

The V gene is TRBV3-1 (or the pseudogene TRBV3-2), the J gene TRBJ1-2; D unclear. Per the germline V gene, CDR1 is LGHDT and CDR2 is YNNKEL (reference sequence). This CDR3 comprises 13 residues. The V gene lost 0 bases and the J gene lost 8 bases, with 10 bases spanning the gap. The CDR3, as DNA: TGTGCCAGCAGCCAAGATTTTGAGGAAGGCTACACCTTC. Protein product: CASSQDFEEGYTF.

This clone was observed once. The V gene is TRBV6-5, the J gene TRBJ1-6; the D is unclear. The CDR3 sequence is 15 residues long. V was cut by 7 bases and J by 7 bases, with 17 bases left in between. The germline gives CDR1 MNHEY, CDR2 SVGAGI. CDR3 sequence (DNA): TGTGCCAGCATCTACCCGGGCCGGGAAAATTCACCCCTCCACTTT. Protein sequence: CASIYPGRENSPLHF.

The chain employs TRBV4-3 and TRBJ1-5, with D possibly being TRBD1 (5 bases). The CDR3 totals 15 residues. V lost 0 bases to trimming and J lost 7 bases, with 13 bases between them. Germline V gives CDR1 LGHNA, CDR2 YSLEER. CDR3 sequence reads: CASSQDGQGQQPQHF. In DNA, the CDR3 is TGCGCCAGCAGCCAAGATGGTCAGGGTCAGCAGCCCCAGCATTTT.

The chain carries TRBV4-2 and TRBJ1-5; D is unresolved. V was pared by 0 bases and J by 3 bases, with 3 bases between. CDR1 is LGHNA, CDR2 YNFKEQ, per germline. This CDR3 has 13 residues. CDR3 nucleotide sequence: TGTGCCAGCAGCCAAGATCACAATCAGCCCCAGCATTTT. Its translation: CASSQDHNQPQHF.

The chain has TRBV5-4 and TRBJ1-3; 10 bases are shared with TRBD1. Trimming took 4 bases from V and 0 from J; bases not matched to a gene: 7. The CDR3 covers 17 residues. Per the germline V gene, CDR1 is SGHNT and CDR2 is YYREEE (reference sequence). The CDR3 nucleotides read TGTGCCAGCAGCCCTGGGACAGGGGCTAACTCTGGAAACACCATATATTTT. It translates to CASSPGTGANSGNTIYF.

The V and J genes are TRBV28 and TRBJ2-3; D is uncertain. The V and J ends lost 3 bases and 8 bases respectively, with 6 bases between them. CDR1 is MDHEN, CDR2 SYDVKM, per germline. The CDR3 loop spans 11 amino acids. CDR3 in amino acids: CASSFLGTQYF. CDR3 coding DNA: TGTGCCAGCAGTTTCTTGGGTACGCAGTATTTT. The full variable domain, with the rest looked up from reference TRBV28 and TRBJ2-3, is DVKVTQSSRYLVKRTGEKVFLECVQDMDHENMFWYRQDPGLGLRLIYFSYDVKMKEKGDIPEGYSVSREKKERFSLILESASTNQTSMYLCASSFLGTQYFGPGTRLTVL.